The 26 T cell receptor beta chains presented below share a single source sample, sequenced in a study of PD-1 blockade in classical Hodgkin lymphoma. With no exception, relapse followed autologous stem cell transplantation in all patients, and brentuximab vedotin exposure varied. The repertoire was sequenced with immunoSEQ multiplex PCR; TCRdb's copy has only in-frame clones and lacks some. The sample includes 25,000 to 35,000 clones, about three quarters of them seen just once. This specimen was peripheral blood mononuclear cells (PBMCs), taken before the second cycle of nivolumab. These receptors came from a human donor with classical Hodgkin lymphoma.

V is TRBV18 and J is TRBJ2-1; no reliable D call. The germline V gene encodes CDR1 KGHSH and CDR2 LQKENI. Trimming took off 3 bases at V and 5 bases at J, with 11 bases between the two ends. The CDR3 spans 14 residues. CDR3 in amino acids: CASSPVLGNNEQFF. The CDR3 DNA is TGTGCCAGCTCACCGGTTCTGGGGAACAATGAGCAGTTCTTC.

The chain recombines TRBV2 with TRBJ2-7; TRBD1 might be the D (6 bases). This CDR3 is 13 amino acids long. Germline V gene sequence: CDR1 SNHLY, CDR2 FYNNEI. V was trimmed by 8 bases and J by 2 bases, leaving 13 bases between them. The CDR3 protein is CASGGQTTYEQYF. The CDR3 coding sequence is TGTGCCAGCGGAGGACAGACGACCTACGAGCAGTACTTC.

This chain uses TRBV30 with TRBJ1-2; D is unresolved. CDR3 length: 15 residues. Germline V gene sequence: CDR1 GTSNPN, CDR2 SVGIG (reference sequence). The ends were cut back, 2 bases at V and 5 bases at J, with 18 bases in the middle. The CDR3 DNA reads TGTGCCTGGAGTCCTACGGGCCCCAGAACGTATGGCTACACCTTC. This gives the protein CAWSPTGPRTYGYTF.

The chain recombines TRBV6-5 with TRBJ1-2; D unclear. There are 14 residues in the CDR3. Trimming removed 0 bases from V and 4 bases from J, with 9 bases in between. In germline, CDR1 is MNHEY, CDR2 SVGAGI. CDR3 sequence (DNA): TGTGCCAGCAGTTACTCGGCACAGCCCTATGGCTACACCTTC. Encoded protein: CASSYSAQPYGYTF.

The rearrangement uses TRBV4-1 and TRBJ1-1, with a weak D call TRBD1 (6 bases). Germline-derived CDR1 and CDR2 are MGHRA and YSYEKL. Trimming took 1 base from V and 4 from J, leaving 13 bases between them. This CDR3 spans 15 amino acids. CDR3 sequence: CASSQAPRGGTEAFF. CDR3 bases: TGCGCCAGCAGCCAAGCCCCCAGGGGCGGCACTGAAGCTTTCTTT.

The rearrangement uses TRBV11-2 and TRBJ1-2, with TRBD1 as a possible D gene (5 bases). This CDR3 region has 17 residues. Germline CDR1 reads SGHAT; CDR2 reads FQNNGV. V gave up 2 bases and J gave up 8 bases, with 24 bases separating them. For the CDR3, the DNA is TGTGCCAGCAGCTTAAGCGGGGAGGGGCTCTACCTCGGGGGCTACACCTTC. Amino acids: CASSLSGEGLYLGGYTF.

The rearrangement joins TRBV5-6 to TRBJ1-1; D gene unclear. V was pared by 1 base and J by 2 bases, with 18 bases between. The CDR3 runs 17 residues. In germline, CDR1 is SGHDT, CDR2 YYEEEE. CDR3 bases: TGTGCCAGCAGCTTGTGGGGTCACTTGCAGACAAACACTGAAGCTTTCTTT. Its protein product is CASSLWGHLQTNTEAFF.

The rearrangement links TRBV5-6 to TRBJ2-7, with 7 bases lining up with TRBD2. From germline, CDR1 is SGHDT and CDR2 YYEEEE. The CDR3 contains 15 residues. The J segment lost 5 bases and the V segment lost 0 bases, leaving 8 bases of the junction unmatched. In DNA, the CDR3 is TGTGCCAGCAGCTTGGAGATGCGGGAGCTAAACGAGCAGTACTTC. It specifies CASSLEMRELNEQYF.

The chain has TRBV27 and TRBJ2-3; no clear D. CDR3 length: 13 residues. Germline V gene lookup returns CDR1 MNHEY and CDR2 SMNVEV (reference sequence). V was trimmed by 4 bases and J by 2 bases, leaving 7 bases between them. The CDR3, as DNA: TGTGCCAGCAGTTATCGGACCACAGATACGCAGTATTTT. Amino acid sequence: CASSYRTTDTQYF.

The gene calls are TRBV5-1 and TRBJ1-2; D gene ambiguous. Per the germline V gene, CDR1 is SGHRS and CDR2 is YFSETQ. The CDR3 has 15 residues. Deletions cut 0 bases from V and 2 bases from J, with 11 bases between. The CDR3 spells CASSLAAASNYGYTF. The CDR3 region has the DNA TGCGCCAGCAGCTTGGCGGCAGCGAGCAACTATGGCTACACCTTC.

This clone was seen a few times. This chain connects TRBV4-1 to TRBJ1-6; TRBD1 might be the D (6 bases). The V and J ends lost 0 bases and 8 bases respectively, with 14 bases between them. The CDR3 is made up of 16 amino acids. From germline, CDR1 is MGHRA and CDR2 YSYEKL. The CDR3 here is CASSQDRDTRDSPLHF. CDR3 nucleotide sequence: TGCGCCAGCAGCCAAGACCGGGACACCCGAGATTCACCCCTCCACTTT.

DNA for the CDR3: TGTGCCTGGAGTGGGGCATCCTACGAGCAGTACTTC. Protein product: CAWSGASYEQYF. The rearrangement uses TRBV30 and TRBJ2-7; D ambiguous. The CDR3 covers 12 residues. V lost 1 base to trimming and J lost 1 base, with 5 bases between them. Germline assignment: CDR1 GTSNPN and CDR2 SVGIG (reference sequence). Full variable domain (missing parts from reference TRBV30 and TRBJ2-7): SQTIHQWPATLVQPVGSPLSLECTVEGTSNPNLYWYRQAAGRGLQLLFYSVGIGQISSEVPQNLSASRPQDRQFILSSKKLLLSDSGFYLCAWSGASYEQYFGPGTRLTVT.

This clone has only a few counts. The chain couples TRBV5-1 to TRBJ1-1, with a tentative D call TRBD1 (5 bases). V gave up 1 base and J gave up 5 bases, with 15 bases separating them. This CDR3 region has 15 residues. Per germline, CDR1 SGHRS and CDR2 YFSETQ. The CDR3 nucleotides are TGCGCCAGCAGCTTGCTTGACAGTCGGAGGACTGAAGCTTTCTTT. Translation: CASSLLDSRRTEAFF.

V and J are TRBV6-6 and TRBJ2-4; 10 bases are shared with TRBD2. J was trimmed by 8 bases and V by 6 bases; bases with no gene match: 4. The length of the CDR3 is 13 residues. Germline V gene sequence: CDR1 MNHNY, CDR2 SVGAGI (reference sequence). The CDR3 sequence: CASRPSGRDIQYF. The CDR3 DNA reads TGTGCCAGCAGACCTAGCGGGAGAGACATTCAGTACTTC.

The V gene is TRBV7-9, the J gene TRBJ2-6; D is ambiguous. Germline assignment: CDR1 SEHNR and CDR2 FQNEAQ (reference sequence). This CDR3 has 13 residues. The V gene lost 9 bases and the J gene lost 0 bases, with 6 bases spanning the gap. This chain's CDR3 is CASSPSGANVLTF. The DNA for the CDR3 is TGTGCCAGTAGTCCCTCTGGGGCCAACGTCCTGACTTTC.

The chain employs TRBV30 and TRBJ2-5; 7 bases line up with TRBD2. CDR3 length equals 16 residues. CDR1 GTSNPN and CDR2 SVGIG come from the germline V gene (reference sequence). Trimming cost V 5 bases and J 2 bases; bases outside gene matches: 14. The CDR3 nucleotides read TGTGCCTGGTCCCCTTTGGCAGCGGGGCGGCAAGAGACCCAGTACTTC. This sequence encodes CAWSPLAAGRQETQYF.

This chain connects TRBV19 to TRBJ1-2; TRBD1 matches at 8 bases. The germline gives CDR1 LNHDA, CDR2 SQIVND (reference sequence). CDR3 length equals 12 residues. Trimming took 7 bases from V and 4 from J; bases not matched to a gene: 2. This chain's CDR3 is CASIGQGYGYTF. The CDR3 DNA reads TGTGCCAGTATTGGACAGGGCTATGGCTACACCTTC.

The J gene is TRBJ2-7, the V gene TRBV30; TRBD1 agrees at 8 bases. From germline, CDR1 is GTSNPN and CDR2 SVGIG (reference sequence). V trimming: 7 bases; J trimming: 0 bases; junction bases outside the gene matches: 5. The CDR3 sequence is 13 residues long. CDR3 bases: TGTGCCTTCGGACAGGGAAACTCCTACGAGCAGTACTTC. Protein sequence: CAFGQGNSYEQYF.

A few counts support this clone. The chain uses TRBV15 and TRBJ1-4; D is perhaps TRBD1 (5 bases). Germline V gene sequence: CDR1 LNHNV, CDR2 YYDKDF (reference sequence). The V and J ends lost 9 bases and 4 bases respectively, with 15 bases between them. The CDR3 totals 14 residues. CDR3 in amino acids: CATCPGGVNEKLFF. The CDR3 coding sequence is TGTGCCACGTGTCCCGGGGGGGTTAATGAAAAACTGTTTTTT.

The rearrangement links TRBV19 to TRBJ1-2; D is possibly TRBD1 (6 bases). From germline, CDR1 is LNHDA and CDR2 SQIVND (reference sequence). The CDR3 loop spans 15 amino acids. V was cut by 5 bases and J by 4 bases, with 17 bases left in between. CDR3 residues: CASSGQGSSSYGYTF. The CDR3 coding sequence is TGTGCCAGTAGTGGCCAGGGGTCTTCCTCCTATGGCTACACCTTC.

The chain employs TRBV18 and TRBJ2-5; a possible D gene is TRBD2 (5 bases). The CDR3 totals 16 residues. The V and J ends lost 0 bases and 4 bases respectively, with 15 bases between them. Germline V gives CDR1 KGHSH, CDR2 LQKENI. Here the CDR3 DNA reads TGTGCCAGCTCACCACCGAGCGGCCCCCTTGGAGAGACCCAGTACTTC. This sequence encodes CASSPPSGPLGETQYF.

V usage is TRBV27 and J usage is TRBJ2-1, with 9 bases that match TRBD1. V lost 5 bases, J lost 6 bases, and 5 bases stayed unmatched. The germline V gene has CDR1 MNHEY and CDR2 SMNVEV (reference sequence). There are 14 residues in the CDR3. CDR3 in amino acids: CASSPWTGANEQFF. The CDR3 region has the DNA TGTGCCAGCAGTCCCTGGACAGGGGCCAATGAGCAGTTCTTC.

This clone occurred a few times. The chain couples TRBV19 to TRBJ1-1, with D maybe TRBD1 (5 bases). V gave up 10 bases and J gave up 11 bases, with 20 bases separating them. The germline gives CDR1 LNHDA, CDR2 SQIVND (reference sequence). The CDR3 is 12 amino acids. The CDR3 nucleotides read TGTGCCACCCTATCAAGCTGGGACGGGGCTTTCTTT. Translated, it gives CATLSSWDGAFF.

The rearrangement joins TRBV7-7 to TRBJ2-5, with 13 bases aligning to TRBD2. Losses at the gene ends were 5 bases for V and 7 bases for J; bases not matched to a gene: 7. The CDR3 runs 15 residues. Germline assignment: CDR1 SSHAT and CDR2 FNYEAQ (reference sequence). CDR3: CASSPGLAGDGTQYF. Written as DNA, the CDR3 is TGTGCCAGCAGCCCTGGACTAGCGGGGGATGGGACCCAGTACTTC.

The chain carries TRBV19 and TRBJ1-5; D is unresolved. CDR1 and CDR2 (germline): LNHDA, SQIVND (reference sequence). The CDR3 contains 14 residues. Trimming took off 7 bases at V and 1 base at J, with 11 bases between the two ends. The DNA for the CDR3 is TGTGCCAGTAAGAGGGAAAGAAGCAATCAGCCCCAGCATTTT. Residues: CASKRERSNQPQHF. Supplemented by reference TRBV19 and TRBJ1-5, the full variable domain reads DGGITQSPKYLFRKEGQNVTLSCEQNLNHDAMYWYRQDPGQGLRLIYYSQIVNDFQKGDIAEGYSVSREKKESFPLTVTSAQKNPTAFYLCASKRERSNQPQHFGDGTRLSIL.

The V call is TRBV7-2, the J call TRBJ2-3; 9 bases fit TRBD2. The ends lost 4 bases at V and 2 bases at J; junction bases unmatched: 4. The CDR3 loop spans 15 amino acids. CDR1 SGHTA and CDR2 FQGNSA come from the germline V gene. The CDR3 protein is CASSWLAGTTDTQYF. The CDR3 DNA reads TGTGCCAGCAGCTGGCTAGCGGGAACCACAGATACGCAGTATTTT.